The 20 T cell receptor beta chains below were found in one sample sequenced in a study of blood T cell repertoires in COVID-19. The table came from immunoSEQ multiplex PCR; TCRdb's copy has only in-frame clones and leaves some out. The sample has around 100,000 clones, around 83% seen once. Sequencing input: peripheral blood. The receptors were sampled from a man aged 40-55 years with acute or convalescent COVID-19.

V and J are TRBV2 and TRBJ2-2; TRBD2 aligns across 7 bases. With 6 bases clipped from V and 4 bases from J, the junction kept 5 bases outside the gene matches. This CDR3 contains 14 residues. Germline V gene data show CDR1 as SNHLY and CDR2 as FYNNEI. The CDR3 reads CASRREGGTGELFF. In DNA form, the CDR3 reads TGTGCCAGCAGGAGGGAGGGCGGCACCGGGGAGCTGTTTTTT.

The chain uses TRBV18 and TRBJ1-6; tentative D call: TRBD1 (5 bases). Trimming took off 4 bases at V and 9 bases at J, with 10 bases between the two ends. The length of the CDR3 is 13 residues. Looked up from germline, CDR1 is KGHSH and CDR2 is LQKENI. CDR3 sequence: CASSQGVGSPLHF. The DNA of the CDR3 is TGTGCCAGCTCACAAGGGGTCGGTTCACCCCTCCACTTT.

The chain links TRBV7-3 to TRBJ2-3; D remains unclear. V was shortened by 2 bases and J by 6 bases, with 15 bases between the two germline ends. The CDR3 covers 15 residues. The germline gives CDR1 SGHTA, CDR2 FQGTGA. The CDR3 bases are TGTGCCAGCAGCTTAGTTTCTTCCCAGAGGGATACGCAGTATTTT. This encodes CASSLVSSQRDTQYF. The complete variable domain, with remaining parts taken from reference TRBV7-3 and TRBJ2-3, reads GAGVSQTPSNKVTEKGKYVELRCDPISGHTALYWYRQSLGQGPEFLIYFQGTGAADDSGLPNDRFFAVRPEGSVSTLKIQRTERGDSAVYLCASSLVSSQRDTQYFGPGTRLTVL.

This chain connects TRBV14 to TRBJ1-2, with 7 nucleotides matching TRBD1. The trim removed 4 bases at V and 5 bases at J, leaving 4 bases unmatched. This CDR3 has 13 residues. CDR1 SGHDN and CDR2 FVKESK come from the germline V gene. CDR3 sequence: CASSPTRGYGYTF. In DNA, the CDR3 is TGTGCCAGCAGCCCAACCAGGGGGTATGGCTACACCTTC. Using reference TRBV14 and TRBJ1-2 for the parts outside the CDR3, the full variable domain is EAGVTQFPSHSVIEKGQTVTLRCDPISGHDNLYWYRRVMGKEIKFLLHFVKESKQDESGMPNNRFLAERTGGTYSTLKVQPAELEDSGVYFCASSPTRGYGYTFGSGTRLTVV.

This clone appeared once. The chain links TRBV5-1 to TRBJ1-5, with TRBD1 matching over 8 bases. CDR1 and CDR2 (germline): SGHRS, YFSETQ. V was pared by 3 bases and J by 1 base, with 12 bases of the junction left unmatched. The CDR3 is made up of 18 amino acids. CDR3 protein: CASSSAGTGEGSNQPQHF. The CDR3 region has the DNA TGCGCCAGCAGCTCAGCAGGGACAGGTGAAGGAAGCAATCAGCCCCAGCATTTT.

The genes are TRBV6-5 and TRBJ1-1, with D possibly being TRBD1 (6 bases). This CDR3 is built from 15 residues. Germline CDR1 MNHEY, CDR2 SVGAGI. V lost 3 bases and J 1 base, leaving 12 bases between the germline ends. The DNA of the CDR3 is TGTGCCAGCAGTTATCGGGGGGCCCCGAACACTGAAGCTTTCTTT. Translation: CASSYRGAPNTEAFF.

The genes are TRBV24-1 and TRBJ2-3, with 7 bases aligning to TRBD2. V shed 3 bases, J shed 6 bases, and the junction held 8 bases outside the gene matches. The CDR3 loop spans 15 amino acids. In germline, CDR1 is KGHDR, CDR2 SFDVKD. CDR3 sequence: CATSDPGLDIDTQYF. In DNA form, the CDR3 reads TGTGCCACCAGTGATCCCGGACTAGACATTGATACGCAGTATTTT.

The V and J genes are TRBV2 and TRBJ2-7; weak D call: TRBD1 (6 bases). This CDR3 is built from 12 residues. V lost 6 bases and J lost 7, with 13 bases in between. Per the germline V gene, CDR1 is SNHLY and CDR2 is FYNNEI. The CDR3 coding sequence is TGTGCCAGCAGAGGTACAGGGCTTGAGCAGTACTTC. It is translated as CASRGTGLEQYF.

The chain combines TRBV2 with TRBJ2-3, with 7 bases fitting TRBD1. V shed 10 bases and J 0 bases; nucleotides not matched to a gene: 7. The V gene's germline CDR1 is SNHLY and CDR2 FYNNEI. The CDR3 covers 14 residues. The CDR3 region is CATRTGTSTDTQYF. As DNA, the CDR3 is TGTGCCACCCGGACAGGAACTAGCACAGATACGCAGTATTTT.

V usage is TRBV11-2 and J usage is TRBJ2-1; maybe TRBD1 (5 bases). This CDR3 contains 10 residues. CDR1 SGHAT and CDR2 FQNNGV come from the germline V gene. Trimming shortened V by 5 bases and J by 14 bases, and 10 bases separated the two germline ends. CDR3 residues: CASSGARKFF. The CDR3 DNA sequence: TGTGCCAGCAGCGGGGCCAGAAAGTTCTTC.

The rearrangement links TRBV15 to TRBJ2-1, with TRBD2 as a possible D gene (6 bases). The germline CDR1 and CDR2 sequences are LNHNV and YYDKDF (reference sequence). V lost 8 bases to trimming and J lost 11 bases, with 22 bases between them. This CDR3 contains 14 residues. CDR3 region: CATLPGTSASKQFF. CDR3 bases: TGTGCCACCCTACCCGGGACTTCCGCCTCGAAGCAGTTCTTC.

V usage is TRBV7-9 and J usage is TRBJ1-2; TRBD1 agrees at 9 bases. V was clipped by 5 bases and J by 4 bases; unmatched bases: 8. Germline V gene sequence: CDR1 SEHNR, CDR2 FQNEAQ (reference sequence). The CDR3 length is 15 residues. The CDR3, as DNA: TGTGCCAGCAGCCCGCAACTGGACAGGGGCTATGGCTACACCTTC. It is translated as CASSPQLDRGYGYTF.

The chain uses TRBV10-3 and TRBJ2-2; TRBD2 matches 7 bases. From germline, CDR1 is ENHRY and CDR2 SYGVKD. The V gene end was trimmed by 6 bases and the J gene end by 6 bases; junction bases not matched to a gene: 4. The CDR3 sequence is 13 residues long. The chain's CDR3 is CAIRGLVSGELFF. DNA for the CDR3: TGTGCCATCAGAGGACTAGTTTCCGGGGAGCTGTTTTTT.

The chain recombines TRBV19 with TRBJ1-2, with D maybe TRBD1 (5 bases). The V gene's germline CDR1 is LNHDA and CDR2 SQIVND (reference sequence). CDR3 size: 15 residues. The ends were cut back, 5 bases at V and 2 bases at J, with 15 bases in the middle. CDR3 bases: TGTGCCAGTAGTGTTTATTCAGGGCACAACTATGGCTACACCTTC. Its protein is CASSVYSGHNYGYTF.

J is TRBJ2-7 and V is TRBV7-2, with TRBD2 matching over 8 bases. Germline V CDR1 and CDR2: SGHTA, FQGNSA. CDR3 size: 14 residues. The J segment lost 6 bases and the V segment lost 5 bases, leaving 9 bases of the junction unmatched. The CDR3 here is CASSLAGGIGEQYF. CDR3 bases: TGTGCCAGCAGCCTCGCGGGGGGAATAGGCGAGCAGTACTTC.

V usage is TRBV12-3 or TRBV12-4 and J usage is TRBJ2-3; tentatively, D is TRBD2 (6 bases). This CDR3 contains 12 residues. Between the trimmed V and J ends, which lost 7 bases and 4 bases, there was a span of 9 bases. CDR3 nucleotide sequence: TGTGCCAGCAAGTGGAGGGCAGATACGCAGTATTTT. It codes for CASKWRADTQYF.

This clone was seen just once. In nucleotides, the CDR3 is TGTGCCACCAGTGACCCCACTAGAAGGGCAGATACGCAGTATTTT. It specifies CATSDPTRRADTQYF. The V and J genes are TRBV24-1 and TRBJ2-3, with a weak D call TRBD2 (5 bases). Germline V gives CDR1 KGHDR, CDR2 SFDVKD. Trimming took off 4 bases at V and 4 bases at J, with 14 bases between the two ends. This CDR3 is 15 amino acids long.

This clone showed up just a few times. The rearrangement joins TRBV30 to TRBJ2-7; TRBD1 matches 7 bases. The J segment lost 2 bases and the V segment lost 1 base, leaving 2 bases of the junction unmatched. The germline V gene encodes CDR1 GTSNPN and CDR2 SVGIG (reference sequence). The CDR3 covers 13 residues. CDR3 protein: CAWSGQGAYEQYF. In DNA, the CDR3 is TGTGCCTGGAGTGGGCAGGGGGCCTACGAGCAGTACTTC.

CDR3 DNA sequence: TGTGCCATCAGTGATTCGGGATCCTACGAGCAGTACTTC. Translated: CAISDSGSYEQYF. V is TRBV10-3 and J is TRBJ2-7, with a possible D match to TRBD2 (5 bases). The CDR3 sequence is 13 residues long. Germline CDR1 reads ENHRY; CDR2 reads SYGVKD. The ends were cut back, 3 bases at V and 1 base at J, with 7 bases in the middle.

DNA of the CDR3: TGTGCCAGCAGCCCGAGCCAACAGGACTCTGGAAACACCATATATTTT. It is translated as CASSPSQQDSGNTIYF. V is TRBV9 and J is TRBJ1-3; a weak D match, TRBD1 (5 bases). This CDR3 is 16 amino acids long. Between the trimmed V and J ends, which lost 4 bases and 0 bases, there was a span of 14 bases. Germline V gives CDR1 SGDLS, CDR2 YYNGEE.